The clone carrying this T cell receptor (beta chain) was seen a handful of times. These data originate in a study of blood T cell repertoires in COVID-19. Generated by immunoSEQ multiplex PCR, the TCRdb table keeps only in-frame clones and is missing some. This sample has 270,000 or so clones, with approximately 90% found just once. V was shortened by 4 bases and J by 7 bases, with 14 bases between the two germline ends. CDR3 length: 14 amino acids. The germline gives CDR1 KGHSH, CDR2 LQKENI. The receptor comes from a woman between 40 and 50 years old with acute COVID-19. Sequenced input: PBMCs or T cells enriched from blood (not recorded which). This sequence joins TRBV18 and TRBJ2-1; weak D call: TRBD2 (6 bases). CDR3 residues: CASSQVGGGNEQFF. The CDR3 DNA is TGTGCCAGCTCACAAGTGGGAGGAGGAAATGAGCAGTTCTTC.